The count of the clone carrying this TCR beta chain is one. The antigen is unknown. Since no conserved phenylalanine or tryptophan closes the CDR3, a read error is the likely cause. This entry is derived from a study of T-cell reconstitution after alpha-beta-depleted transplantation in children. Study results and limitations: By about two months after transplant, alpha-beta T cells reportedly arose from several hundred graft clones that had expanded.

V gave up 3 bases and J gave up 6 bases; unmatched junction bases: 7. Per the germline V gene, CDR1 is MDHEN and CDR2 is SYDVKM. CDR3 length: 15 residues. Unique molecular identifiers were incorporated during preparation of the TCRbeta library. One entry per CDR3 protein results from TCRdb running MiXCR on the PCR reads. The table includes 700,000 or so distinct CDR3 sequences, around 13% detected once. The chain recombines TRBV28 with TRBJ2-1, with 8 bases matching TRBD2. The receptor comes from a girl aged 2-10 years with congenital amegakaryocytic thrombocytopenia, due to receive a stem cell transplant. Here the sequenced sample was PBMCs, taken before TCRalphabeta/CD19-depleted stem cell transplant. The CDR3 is CASSLREAPSNEQFS. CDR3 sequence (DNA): TGTGCCAGCAGTTTGCGGGAGGCTCCGTCCAATGAGCAGTTCTCC.